These T cell receptor beta chains were read from a single sample in a study of T cells in Graves' hyperthyroidism and ophthalmopathy. TCRdb reprocessed the multiplex PCR reads via MiXCR and lists one record per CDR3 protein. The sample includes 350,000 to 450,000 distinct CDR3 sequences, approximately 15% of them seen just once. Sequenced sample: blood. The receptors were sampled from a woman aged 55-69 years with Graves' hyperthyroidism. Both conserved end residues are part of each CDR3. Fields, in order: clone size, D gene, V gene, J gene, CDR3 DNA, CDR3 protein. D genes are given only for firm matches. Where a row states a size, it is once, few, many or the class of an expanded clone; other rows omit it.

clone size: few; D gene: NA; V gene: TRBV19; J gene: TRBJ1-2; CDR3 DNA: TGTGCCAGTAGCGTCGCATATGACAGCTATGGCTACACCTTC; CDR3 protein: CASSVAYDSYGYTF
clone size: NA; D gene: NA; V gene: TRBV20-1; J gene: TRBJ1-5; CDR3 DNA: TGCAGTGCTCCACAGGGAACGGGCCAGCCCCAGCATTTT; CDR3 protein: CSAPQGTGQPQHF
clone size: many; D gene: NA; V gene: TRBV20-1; J gene: TRBJ2-2; CDR3 DNA: TGCAGTGCTAGAGATAGGAGGGCAGTCGCGAACACCGGGGAGCTGTTTTTT; CDR3 protein: CSARDRRAVANTGELFF
clone size: few; D gene: NA; V gene: TRBV29-1; J gene: TRBJ2-2; CDR3 DNA: TGCAGCGTTGGGACGATTAACACCGGGGAGCTGTTTTTT; CDR3 protein: CSVGTINTGELFF
clone size: NA; D gene: NA; V gene: TRBV5-1; J gene: TRBJ2-7; CDR3 DNA: TGCGCCAGCAGCTTCCGGGAACCCTACGAGCAGTACTTC; CDR3 protein: CASSFREPYEQYF
clone size: many; D gene: NA; V gene: TRBV28; J gene: TRBJ2-7; CDR3 DNA: TGTGCCAGCAGACCCCTGAACAGACGAGGCGCCTACGAGCAGTACTTC; CDR3 protein: CASRPLNRRGAYEQYF
clone size: many; D gene: TRBD2; V gene: TRBV2; J gene: TRBJ2-1; CDR3 DNA: TGTGCCAGCAGTGAACTAGCGGGAGTCTTTCATGAGCAGTTCTTC; CDR3 protein: CASSELAGVFHEQFF
clone size: few; D gene: TRBD1; V gene: TRBV6-2/TRBV6-3; J gene: TRBJ2-1; CDR3 DNA: TGTGCCAGCAGTCAACCAGGGGGCCACAATGAGCAGTTCTTC; CDR3 protein: CASSQPGGHNEQFF
clone size: NA; D gene: NA; V gene: TRBV6-6; J gene: TRBJ2-2; CDR3 DNA: TGTGCCAGCAGTTACTCGATGGGGTCCGGGGAGCTGTTTTTT; CDR3 protein: CASSYSMGSGELFF
clone size: many; D gene: TRBD1; V gene: TRBV24-1; J gene: TRBJ2-1; CDR3 DNA: TGTGCCACCAGTGACGCAGGGACAGGGAGTTACTACAATGAGCAGTTCTTC; CDR3 protein: CATSDAGTGSYYNEQFF
clone size: many; D gene: NA; V gene: TRBV30; J gene: TRBJ1-1; CDR3 DNA: TGTGCCTGGAATGTACAGGGGAACACTGAAGCTTTCTTT; CDR3 protein: CAWNVQGNTEAFF
clone size: few; D gene: NA; V gene: TRBV19; J gene: TRBJ2-7; CDR3 DNA: TGTGCCAGTAGTATTAGGCGGACCAACCTTTACGAGCAGTACTTC; CDR3 protein: CASSIRRTNLYEQYF
clone size: NA; D gene: TRBD1; V gene: TRBV5-1; J gene: TRBJ2-7; CDR3 DNA: TGCGCCAGCAGCTCCTCGGGACAGGGGGCCGGTGAGCAGTACTTC; CDR3 protein: CASSSSGQGAGEQYF
clone size: many; D gene: NA; V gene: TRBV2; J gene: TRBJ2-7; CDR3 DNA: TGTGCCAGCAGTACCCATGGAGGGAGCTCTAACGAGCAGTACTTC; CDR3 protein: CASSTHGGSSNEQYF
clone size: few; D gene: NA; V gene: TRBV9; J gene: TRBJ2-2; CDR3 DNA: TGTGCCAGCAGCGTAGTCCGGGCACAGCACACCGGGGAGCTGTTTTTT; CDR3 protein: CASSVVRAQHTGELFF
clone size: many; D gene: TRBD1; V gene: TRBV3-1; J gene: TRBJ2-7; CDR3 DNA: TGTGCCAGCAGCCAAGAGACGGGACAGGGTGGCTACGAGCAGTACTTC; CDR3 protein: CASSQETGQGGYEQYF
clone size: many; D gene: TRBD2; V gene: TRBV2; J gene: TRBJ2-1; CDR3 DNA: TGTGCCAGCAGGTCACCGGCGGGAGGTGGAAACAATGAGCAGTTCTTC; CDR3 protein: CASRSPAGGGNNEQFF
clone size: many; D gene: NA; V gene: TRBV5-1; J gene: TRBJ2-3; CDR3 DNA: TGCGCCAGCAGCTTGGGGCAGGGGACGAGCACAGATACGCAGTATTTT; CDR3 protein: CASSLGQGTSTDTQYF
clone size: NA; D gene: TRBD1; V gene: TRBV5-5; J gene: TRBJ1-5; CDR3 DNA: TGTGCCAGCAGCCCCAGGACAGGGCCCCAAAGCAATCAGCCCCAGCATTTT; CDR3 protein: CASSPRTGPQSNQPQHF
clone size: few; D gene: NA; V gene: TRBV18; J gene: TRBJ2-7; CDR3 DNA: TGTGCCAGCTCACCGATTGTGCTATCTAGCTCCTACGAGCAGTACTTC; CDR3 protein: CASSPIVLSSSYEQYF
clone size: many; D gene: NA; V gene: TRBV12-3/TRBV12-4; J gene: TRBJ2-1; CDR3 DNA: TGTGCCAGCAAACAACAGGTCCCCTCCTCAAATGAGCAGTTCTTC; CDR3 protein: CASKQQVPSSNEQFF
clone size: few; D gene: TRBD1; V gene: TRBV2; J gene: TRBJ1-2; CDR3 DNA: TGTGCCAGCAGGGGGACCACAGGGGGCCCCTATGGCTACACCTTC; CDR3 protein: CASRGTTGGPYGYTF
clone size: many; D gene: NA; V gene: TRBV6-1; J gene: TRBJ1-1; CDR3 DNA: TGTGCCAGCTGGAGAGGGGGGCGCCTCGCTGAAGCTTTCTTT; CDR3 protein: CASWRGGRLAEAFF
clone size: many; D gene: NA; V gene: TRBV11-2; J gene: TRBJ2-1; CDR3 DNA: TGTGCCAGCAGCTTAGGGGCTAGTCGAGACAATGAGCAGTTCTTC; CDR3 protein: CASSLGASRDNEQFF
clone size: few; D gene: TRBD1; V gene: TRBV7-9; J gene: TRBJ2-2; CDR3 DNA: TGTGCCAGCAGACGGGACAGGGTTCGGAACACCGGGGAGCTGTTTTTT; CDR3 protein: CASRRDRVRNTGELFF
clone size: many; D gene: TRBD2; V gene: TRBV27; J gene: TRBJ2-7; CDR3 DNA: TGTGCCAGCAGTTTCGCGGGAGCCTACGAGCAGTACTTC; CDR3 protein: CASSFAGAYEQYF